The T cell receptor beta chain described here comes from a study of Graves' ophthalmopathy and Graves' hyperthyroidism. About the research overall: Before any treatment was given, at initial diagnosis, peripheral blood was collected.

Amplification of the TCR beta CDR3 regions used RNA transcripts (as template). Second-round multiplex PCR followed a first-round RT-PCR using HTBI primers. Each CDR3 protein is one row after TCRdb ran MiXCR on the multiplex PCR reads. The data show roughly 230,000 distinct CDR3 sequences, about 22% seen once. There are many counts of this clonotype. The CDR3 covers 18 residues. Germline V gene data show CDR1 as DFQATT and CDR2 as SNEGSKA (reference sequence). V was clipped by 4 bases and J by 5 bases; unmatched bases: 16. The material sequenced was peripheral blood. The genes are TRBV20-1 and TRBJ2-7, with 14 bases matching TRBD2. This receptor was identified in a woman aged 45-59 years with Graves' ophthalmopathy. This CDR3 is CSAIPGTSGRVGFHEQYF. The CDR3 nucleotides are TGCAGTGCTATACCCGGGACTAGCGGGAGAGTGGGGTTTCACGAGCAGTACTTC.